The following is a T cell receptor (beta chain) sequence with its context. Antigen specificity is unknown. This CDR3 has 15 residues. With 5 bases removed from V and 0 bases from J, the gap between germline ends came to 11 bases. Germline V gene sequence: CDR1 MNHEY, CDR2 SMNVEV (reference sequence). The sample belongs to a study of cytomegalovirus exposure and HLA in healthy donors. The primer mix had 60 Vbeta and 13 Jbeta primers. Original data processing: In a later analysis, of tens of millions of unique beta chains, about 12 million appeared in at least two donors. Assay: immunoSEQ multiplex PCR; the TCRdb copy retains only in-frame clones and omits some. V, J and clone size derive from that table, while D and trimming were established from the DNA sequence. The repertoire holds under 250,000 clones, about 81% seen once, with approximately 5.7% in the top ten. General study findings and limits: In vitro, three CMV-associated chains proved specific for CMV antigens. Later analysis identified several of the most significant clusters that appeared linked to common viral pathogens. Association with HLA alleles at 0.05 false discovery rate was found for 16,951 TCR beta sequences in a later analysis.

The origin of this receptor is a man between 40 and 49 years old in good health and CMV-seropositive. Sequencing input: PBMCs. V gene TRBV27 combines with J gene TRBJ2-4; D unclear. The CDR3 nucleotides are TGTGCCAGCAGTCGAAACACAGTAGCCAAAAACATTCAGTACTTC. Translating gives CASSRNTVAKNIQYF.